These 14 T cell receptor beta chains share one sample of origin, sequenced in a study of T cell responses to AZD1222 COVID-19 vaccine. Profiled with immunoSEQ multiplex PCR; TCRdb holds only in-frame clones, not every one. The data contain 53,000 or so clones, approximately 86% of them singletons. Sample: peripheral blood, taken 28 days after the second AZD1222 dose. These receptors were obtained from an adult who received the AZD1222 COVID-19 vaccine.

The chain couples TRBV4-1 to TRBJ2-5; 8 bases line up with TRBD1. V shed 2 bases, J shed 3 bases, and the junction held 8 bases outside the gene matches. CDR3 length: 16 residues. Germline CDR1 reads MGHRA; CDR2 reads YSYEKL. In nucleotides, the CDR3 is TGCGCCAGCAGCCAATGGACAGGGATCGGCAAAGAGACCCAGTACTTC. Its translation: CASSQWTGIGKETQYF.

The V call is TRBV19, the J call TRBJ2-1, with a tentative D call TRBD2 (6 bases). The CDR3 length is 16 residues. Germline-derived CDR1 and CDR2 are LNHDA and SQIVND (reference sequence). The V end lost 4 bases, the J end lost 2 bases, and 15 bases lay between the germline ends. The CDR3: CASSRLLSGPYNEQFF. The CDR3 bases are TGTGCCAGTAGTAGACTCCTAAGCGGGCCCTACAATGAGCAGTTCTTC.

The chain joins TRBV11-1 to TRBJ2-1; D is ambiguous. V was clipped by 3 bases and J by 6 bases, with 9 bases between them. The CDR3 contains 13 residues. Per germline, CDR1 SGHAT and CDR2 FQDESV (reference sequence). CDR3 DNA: TGTGCCAGCAGCTTTCCAGGTCCCAATGAGCAGTTCTTC. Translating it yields CASSFPGPNEQFF.

The CDR3: CASSKPAGVAETQYF. The CDR3 nucleotides are TGTGCCAGCAGTAAACCAGCGGGAGTAGCAGAGACCCAGTACTTC. This rearrangement joins TRBV6-5 to TRBJ2-5; TRBD2 agrees at 8 bases. The germline CDR1 and CDR2 sequences are MNHEY and SVGAGI. V shed 5 bases and J 4 bases; nucleotides not matched to a gene: 9. This CDR3 comprises 15 residues.

The CDR3 nucleotides are TGTGCCAGCAGCGTACTCGGGACAGGGGACACCGGGGAGCTGTTTTTT. Protein sequence: CASSVLGTGDTGELFF. The V gene is TRBV9, the J gene TRBJ2-2, with TRBD1 identical over 10 bases. The junction had 3 bases not matched to a gene; V was cut back by 1 base and J by 3 bases. The CDR3 runs to 16 residues. Germline CDR1 is SGDLS and CDR2 is YYNGEE.

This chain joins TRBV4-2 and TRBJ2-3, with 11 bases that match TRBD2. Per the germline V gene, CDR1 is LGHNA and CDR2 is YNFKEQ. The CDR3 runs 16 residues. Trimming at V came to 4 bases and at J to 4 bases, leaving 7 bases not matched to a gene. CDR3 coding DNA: TGTGCCAGCAGCCGAACACTAGCGGGAGAGGCAGATACGCAGTATTTT. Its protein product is CASSRTLAGEADTQYF.

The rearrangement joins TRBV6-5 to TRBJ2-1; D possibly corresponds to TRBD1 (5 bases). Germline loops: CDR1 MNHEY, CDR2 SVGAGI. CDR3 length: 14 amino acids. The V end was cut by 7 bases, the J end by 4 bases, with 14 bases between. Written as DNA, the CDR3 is TGTGCCAGCATGCCAGGGTTGGGTTACAATGAGCAGTTCTTC. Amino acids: CASMPGLGYNEQFF.

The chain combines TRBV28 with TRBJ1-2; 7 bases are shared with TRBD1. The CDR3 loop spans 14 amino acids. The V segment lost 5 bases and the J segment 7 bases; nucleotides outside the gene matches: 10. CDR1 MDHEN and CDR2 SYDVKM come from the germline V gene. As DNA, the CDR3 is TGTGCCAGCAGTCCCCTCCTAGACAGGGTTGGCTACACCTTC. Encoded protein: CASSPLLDRVGYTF.

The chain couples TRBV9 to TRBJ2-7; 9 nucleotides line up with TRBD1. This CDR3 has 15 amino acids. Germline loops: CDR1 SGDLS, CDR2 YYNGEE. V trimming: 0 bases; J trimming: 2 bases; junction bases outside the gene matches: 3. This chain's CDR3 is CASSVGGQGTYEQYF. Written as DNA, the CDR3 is TGTGCCAGCAGCGTAGGAGGACAGGGGACCTACGAGCAGTACTTC.

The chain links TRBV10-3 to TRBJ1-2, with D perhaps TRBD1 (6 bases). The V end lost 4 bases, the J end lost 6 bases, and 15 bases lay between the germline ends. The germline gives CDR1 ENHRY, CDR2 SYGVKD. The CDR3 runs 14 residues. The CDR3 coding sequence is TGTGCCATCAGTGCCTCGGGAGGGGGGGATGGCTACACCTTC. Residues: CAISASGGGDGYTF.

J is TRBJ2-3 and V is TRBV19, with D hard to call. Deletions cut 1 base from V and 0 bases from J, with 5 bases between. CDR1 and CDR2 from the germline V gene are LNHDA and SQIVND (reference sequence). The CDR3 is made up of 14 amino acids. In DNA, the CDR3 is TGTGCCAGTAGTATAGTCGGGAGCACAGATACGCAGTATTTT. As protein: CASSIVGSTDTQYF.

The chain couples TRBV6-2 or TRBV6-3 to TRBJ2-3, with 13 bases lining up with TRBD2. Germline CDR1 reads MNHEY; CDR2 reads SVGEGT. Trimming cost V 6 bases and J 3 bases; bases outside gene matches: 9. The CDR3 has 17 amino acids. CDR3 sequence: CASSLGTSGIRTDTQYF. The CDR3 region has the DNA TGTGCCAGCAGCCTAGGGACTAGCGGGATACGAACAGATACGCAGTATTTT.

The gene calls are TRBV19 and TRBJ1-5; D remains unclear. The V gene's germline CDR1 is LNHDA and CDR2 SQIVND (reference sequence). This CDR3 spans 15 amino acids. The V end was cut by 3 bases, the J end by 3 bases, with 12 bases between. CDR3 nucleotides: TGTGCCAGTAGTATTACCCCCATGTCCAATCAGCCCCAGCATTTT. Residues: CASSITPMSNQPQHF.

The CDR3 bases are TGCGCCAGCAGCCCCGGACTAGCGGGAGTAGAGACCCAGTACTTC. Translating gives CASSPGLAGVETQYF. The rearrangement joins TRBV5-1 to TRBJ2-5; 13 nucleotides agree with TRBD2. CDR3 size: 15 residues. Looked up from germline, CDR1 is SGHRS and CDR2 is YFSETQ. Losses at the gene ends were 4 bases for V and 4 bases for J; bases not matched to a gene: 4.